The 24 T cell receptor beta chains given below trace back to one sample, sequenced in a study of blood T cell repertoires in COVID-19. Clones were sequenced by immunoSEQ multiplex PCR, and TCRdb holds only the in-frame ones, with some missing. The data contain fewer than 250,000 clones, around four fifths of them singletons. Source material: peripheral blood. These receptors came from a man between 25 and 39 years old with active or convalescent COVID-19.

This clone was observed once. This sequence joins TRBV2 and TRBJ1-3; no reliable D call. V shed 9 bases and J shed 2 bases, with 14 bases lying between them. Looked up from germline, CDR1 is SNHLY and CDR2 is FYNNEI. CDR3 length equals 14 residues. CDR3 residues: CASLGEGAGNTIYF. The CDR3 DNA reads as TGTGCCAGTCTCGGTGAGGGTGCTGGAAACACCATATATTTT.

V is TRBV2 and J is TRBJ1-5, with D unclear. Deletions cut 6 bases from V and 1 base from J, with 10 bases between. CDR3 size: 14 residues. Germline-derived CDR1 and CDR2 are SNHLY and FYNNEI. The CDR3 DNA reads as TGTGCCAGCAGCCTCCCCCTAAGCAATCAGCCCCAGCATTTT. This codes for CASSLPLSNQPQHF.

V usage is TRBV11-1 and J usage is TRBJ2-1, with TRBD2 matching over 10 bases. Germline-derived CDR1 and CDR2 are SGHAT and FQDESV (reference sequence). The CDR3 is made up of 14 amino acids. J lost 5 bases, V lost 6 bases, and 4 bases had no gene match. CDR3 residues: CASSITSGNNEQFF. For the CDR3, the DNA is TGTGCCAGCAGTATAACTAGCGGGAACAATGAGCAGTTCTTC.

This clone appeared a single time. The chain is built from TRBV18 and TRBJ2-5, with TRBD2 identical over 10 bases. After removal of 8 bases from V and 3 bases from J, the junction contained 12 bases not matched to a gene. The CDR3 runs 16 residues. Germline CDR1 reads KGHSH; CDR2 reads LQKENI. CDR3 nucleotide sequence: TGTGCCAGCGGAATGTGGGGGACTAGCGAGAAAGAGACCCAGTACTTC. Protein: CASGMWGTSEKETQYF.

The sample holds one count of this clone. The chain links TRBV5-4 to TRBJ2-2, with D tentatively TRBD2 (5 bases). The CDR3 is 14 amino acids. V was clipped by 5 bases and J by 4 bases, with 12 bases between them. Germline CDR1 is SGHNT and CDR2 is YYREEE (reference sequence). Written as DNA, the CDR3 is TGTGCCAGCAGGCTCGGCGAGGGCACCGGGGAGCTGTTTTTT. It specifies CASRLGEGTGELFF.

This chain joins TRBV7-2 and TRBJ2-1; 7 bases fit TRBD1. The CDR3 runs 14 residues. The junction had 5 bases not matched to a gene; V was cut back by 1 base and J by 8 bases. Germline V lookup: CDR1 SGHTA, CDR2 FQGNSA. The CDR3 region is CASSLDRGLYEQFF. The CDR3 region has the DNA TGTGCCAGCAGCTTAGACAGGGGCCTCTATGAGCAGTTCTTC. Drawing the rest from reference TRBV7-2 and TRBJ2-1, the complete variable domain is GAGVSQSPSNKVTEKGKDVELRCDPISGHTALYWYRQSLGQGLEFLIYFQGNSAPDKSGLPSDRFSAERTGGSVSTLTIQRTQQEDSAVYLCASSLDRGLYEQFFGPGTRLTVL.

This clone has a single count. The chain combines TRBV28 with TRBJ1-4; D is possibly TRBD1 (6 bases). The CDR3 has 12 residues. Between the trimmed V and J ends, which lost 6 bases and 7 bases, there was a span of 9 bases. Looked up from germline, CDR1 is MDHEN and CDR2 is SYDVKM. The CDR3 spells CASRQGGEKLFF. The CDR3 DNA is TGTGCCAGCAGACAGGGTGGTGAAAAACTGTTTTTT.

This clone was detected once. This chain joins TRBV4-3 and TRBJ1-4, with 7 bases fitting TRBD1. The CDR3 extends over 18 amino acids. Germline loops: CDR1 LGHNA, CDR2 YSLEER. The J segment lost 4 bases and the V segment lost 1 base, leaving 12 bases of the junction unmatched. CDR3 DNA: TGCGCCAGCAGCCAAGGCATCACCCAGGGGGAACTTAATGAAAAACTGTTTTTT. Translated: CASSQGITQGELNEKLFF.

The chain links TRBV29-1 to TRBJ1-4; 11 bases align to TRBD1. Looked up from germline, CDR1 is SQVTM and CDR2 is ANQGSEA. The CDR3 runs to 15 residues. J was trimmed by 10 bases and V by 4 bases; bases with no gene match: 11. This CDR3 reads CSVARGTGQGVKLFF. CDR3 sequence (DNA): TGCAGCGTTGCGCGGGGAACGGGACAGGGGGTAAAACTGTTTTTT.

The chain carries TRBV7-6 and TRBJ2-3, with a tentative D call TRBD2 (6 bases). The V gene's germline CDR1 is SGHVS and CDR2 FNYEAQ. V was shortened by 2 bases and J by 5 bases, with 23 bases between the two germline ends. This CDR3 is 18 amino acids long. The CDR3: CASSLSQVSGASQDTQYF. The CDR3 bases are TGTGCCAGCAGCTTATCTCAGGTTTCGGGAGCCTCCCAAGATACGCAGTATTTT. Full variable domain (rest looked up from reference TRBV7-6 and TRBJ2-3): GAGVSQSPRYKVTKRGQDVALRCDPISGHVSLYWYRQALGQGPEFLTYFNYEAQQDKSGLPNDRFSAERPEGSISTLTIQRTEQRDSAMYRCASSLSQVSGASQDTQYFGPGTRLTVL.

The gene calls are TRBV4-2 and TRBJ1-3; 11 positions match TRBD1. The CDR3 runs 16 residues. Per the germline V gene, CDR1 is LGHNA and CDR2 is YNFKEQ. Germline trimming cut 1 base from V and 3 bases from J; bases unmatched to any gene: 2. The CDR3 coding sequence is TGTGCCAGCAGCCAAGGGGGGACAGGGGGTGGAAACACCATATATTTT. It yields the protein CASSQGGTGGGNTIYF.

CDR3: CATSVGGGQYEQYF. In DNA form, the CDR3 reads TGTGCCACCAGTGTGGGCGGGGGCCAGTACGAGCAGTACTTC. J is TRBJ2-7 and V is TRBV24-1, with D possibly matching TRBD2 (7 bases). Looked up from germline, CDR1 is KGHDR and CDR2 is SFDVKD. The CDR3 has 14 residues. Trimming took off 5 bases at V and 4 bases at J, with 14 bases between the two ends.

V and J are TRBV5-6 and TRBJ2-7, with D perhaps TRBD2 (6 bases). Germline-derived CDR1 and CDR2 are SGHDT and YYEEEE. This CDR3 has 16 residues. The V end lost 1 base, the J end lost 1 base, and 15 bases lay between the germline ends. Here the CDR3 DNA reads TGTGCCAGCAGCTTGAGGTTGCGGGGCGATTCCTACGAGCAGTACTTC. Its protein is CASSLRLRGDSYEQYF.

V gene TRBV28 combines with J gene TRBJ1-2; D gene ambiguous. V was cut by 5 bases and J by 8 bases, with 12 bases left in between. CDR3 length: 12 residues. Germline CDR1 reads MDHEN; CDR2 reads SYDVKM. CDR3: CASSVLGAGYTF. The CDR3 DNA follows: TGTGCCAGCAGTGTCCTAGGAGCGGGCTACACCTTC.

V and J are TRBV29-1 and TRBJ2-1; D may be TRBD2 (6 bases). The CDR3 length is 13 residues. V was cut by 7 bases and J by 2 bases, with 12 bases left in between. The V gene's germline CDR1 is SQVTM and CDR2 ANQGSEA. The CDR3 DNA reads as TGCAGCGCCGGGGGACCCGCCTACAATGAGCAGTTCTTC. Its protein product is CSAGGPAYNEQFF.

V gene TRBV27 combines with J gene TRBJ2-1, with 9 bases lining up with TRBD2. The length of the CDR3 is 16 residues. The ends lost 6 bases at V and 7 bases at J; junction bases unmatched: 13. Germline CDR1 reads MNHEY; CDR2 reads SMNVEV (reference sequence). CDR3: CASSSLGGGEENEQFF. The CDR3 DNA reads TGTGCCAGCAGCTCACTAGGCGGGGGGGAGGAGAATGAGCAGTTCTTC.

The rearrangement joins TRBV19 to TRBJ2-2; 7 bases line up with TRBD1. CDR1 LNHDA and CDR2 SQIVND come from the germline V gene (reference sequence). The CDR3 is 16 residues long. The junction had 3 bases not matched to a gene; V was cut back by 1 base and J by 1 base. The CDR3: CASSIVRTGNTGELFF. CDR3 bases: TGTGCCAGTAGTATAGTGAGGACAGGGAACACCGGGGAGCTGTTTTTT.

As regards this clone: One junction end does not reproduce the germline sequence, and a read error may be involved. The CDR3 is CASSQAGQGATNEKLFF. DNA for the CDR3: TGTGCCAGCAGTCAAGCTGGACAGGGGGCGACTAATGAAAAACTGTTTTTT. The gene calls are TRBV3-1 (or the pseudogene TRBV3-2) and TRBJ1-4, with TRBD1 matching over 11 bases. CDR1 LGHDT and CDR2 YNNKEL come from the germline V gene (reference sequence). The CDR3 sequence is 17 residues long.

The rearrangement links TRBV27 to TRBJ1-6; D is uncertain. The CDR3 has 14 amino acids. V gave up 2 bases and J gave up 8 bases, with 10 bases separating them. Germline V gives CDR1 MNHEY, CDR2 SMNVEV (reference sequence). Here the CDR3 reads CASSLRESYSPLHF. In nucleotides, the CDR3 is TGTGCCAGCAGTTTACGGGAAAGCTATTCACCCCTCCACTTT.

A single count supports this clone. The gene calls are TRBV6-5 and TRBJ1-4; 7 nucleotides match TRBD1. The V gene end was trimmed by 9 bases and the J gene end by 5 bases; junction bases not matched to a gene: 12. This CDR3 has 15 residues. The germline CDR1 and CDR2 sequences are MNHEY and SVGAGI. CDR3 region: CARKGRGTENEKLFF. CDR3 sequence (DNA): TGTGCCAGAAAAGGACGAGGGACAGAGAATGAAAAACTGTTTTTT.

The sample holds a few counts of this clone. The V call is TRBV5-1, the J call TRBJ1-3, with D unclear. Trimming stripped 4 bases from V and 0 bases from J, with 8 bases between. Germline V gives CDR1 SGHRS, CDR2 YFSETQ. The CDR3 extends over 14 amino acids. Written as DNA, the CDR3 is TGCGCCAGCAGCCTACAGAGCTCTGGAAACACCATATATTTT. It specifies CASSLQSSGNTIYF.

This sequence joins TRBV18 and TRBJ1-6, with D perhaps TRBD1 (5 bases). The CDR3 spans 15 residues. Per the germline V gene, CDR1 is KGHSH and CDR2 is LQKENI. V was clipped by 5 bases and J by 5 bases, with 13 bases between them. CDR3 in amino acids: CASSWKTANNSPLHF. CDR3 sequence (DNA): TGTGCCAGCTCATGGAAGACAGCAAATAATTCACCCCTCCACTTT.

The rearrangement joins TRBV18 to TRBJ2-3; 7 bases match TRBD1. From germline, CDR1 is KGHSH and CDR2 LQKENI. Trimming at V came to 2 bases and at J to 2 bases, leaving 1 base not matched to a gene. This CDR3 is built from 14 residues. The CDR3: CASSPTGVTDTQYF. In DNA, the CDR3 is TGTGCCAGCTCACCAACAGGGGTCACAGATACGCAGTATTTT. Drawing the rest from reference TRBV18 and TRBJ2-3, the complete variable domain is NAGVMQNPRHLVRRRGQEARLRCSPMKGHSHVYWYRQLPEEGLKFMVYLQKENIIDESGMPKERFSAEFPKEGPSILRIQQVVRGDSAAYFCASSPTGVTDTQYFGPGTRLTVL.

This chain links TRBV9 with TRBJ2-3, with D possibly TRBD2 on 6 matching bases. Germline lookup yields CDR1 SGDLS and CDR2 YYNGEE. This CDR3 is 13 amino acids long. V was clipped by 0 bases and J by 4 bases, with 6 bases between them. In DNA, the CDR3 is TGTGCCAGCAGCGTAGGGGGGGCAGATACGCAGTATTTT. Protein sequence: CASSVGGADTQYF.